This entry is about one T cell receptor (beta chain). Its antigen has not been determined. Per-base quality was not reported, and no clone a single base away is much larger than it. The CDR3, from cysteine to phenylalanine, totals 12 residues. The DNA shown is the 36-base CDR3, in frame from base 1. V is reduced by 6 bases and J by 3 bases, leaving a spacing of 9 bases between them. The germline V gene sets CDR1 to SNHLY and CDR2 to FYNNEI. Set within a cohort of healthcare workers in London, UK, this nested case-control study involved weekly PCR testing of nasopharyngeal swabs along with blood sampling. Healthcare workers were recruited during the week of the UK lockdown, between 23 and 31 March 2020, and followed weekly for up to roughly 15 weeks. The sample is drawn from a study of early T cells in non-severe SARS-CoV-2 infection (dated by TCRdb to the early 2020s). A note on the overall study: TCR sequencing used bulk RNA from unsorted whole blood, so alpha and beta chains could not be paired.

What the study reported, not specific to this receptor: VDJdb matching was skewed toward anti-spike CD8 responses and likely underestimated virus-specific expansions, missing private and CD4 specificities.

The library was made by 5' RACE. Sequencing used a NextSeq 500. The TCR library protocol attached unique molecular identifiers to individual cDNA molecules to correct for sequencing error and PCR bias. Both TCR alpha and beta chains were sequenced, and tight co-correlation was observed between alpha and beta sequence abundances in each sample. The original pipeline was this. Decombinator V4 was used to annotate the V gene, J gene and CDR3 of the TCR sequences. TCRs were defined as expanded if a significant change between any two time points was detected under a Poisson model with p below 0.0001. TCR abundances were normalised to the total number of TCRs sequenced in each sample and reported as counts per million. MAIT TCRs were defined by TRAV1-2 paired with TRAJ12, TRAJ20 or TRAJ33, and iNKT TCRs by TRAV10 paired with TRAJ18. VDJdb, accessed 1 November 2021, was searched for CMV, EBV and SARS-CoV-2 annotated TCRs, excluding TCRs annotated for multiple antigens. TCRdb handled the public reads itself, with Q25 trimming in fastp and clone calling in MiXCR, and kept productive beta chains. Entries that share a CDR3 protein sequence are merged under the most common genes and DNA. TCRdb, not the original authors, processed these V and J calls. The sample contains roughly 83,000 distinct CDR3 sequences, approximately 12% of them found a single time. The top ten constitute approximately 4% of the sample.

The chain is encoded by TRBV2 joined to TRBJ2-7; the D gene is not confidently resolved. This receptor was identified in an adult who was a healthcare worker with PCR-confirmed SARS-CoV-2 infection or an uninfected control (not recorded which). The specimen comprised whole blood, sampled at baseline. The CDR3 sequence is CASSESRYEQYF. The nucleotides are TGTGCCAGCAGCGAATCCCGCTACGAGCAGTACTTC.